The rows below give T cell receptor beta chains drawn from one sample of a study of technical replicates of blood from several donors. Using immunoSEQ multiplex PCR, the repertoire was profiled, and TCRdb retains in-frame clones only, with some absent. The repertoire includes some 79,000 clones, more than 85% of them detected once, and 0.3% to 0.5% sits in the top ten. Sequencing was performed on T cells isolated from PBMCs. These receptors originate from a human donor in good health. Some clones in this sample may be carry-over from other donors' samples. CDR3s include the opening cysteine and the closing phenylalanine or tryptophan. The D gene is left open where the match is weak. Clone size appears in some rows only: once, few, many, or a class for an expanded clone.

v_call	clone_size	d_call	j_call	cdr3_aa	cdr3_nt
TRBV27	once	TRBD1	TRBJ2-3	CASSLSRDRAQYF	TGTGCCAGCAGTTTAAGTAGGGACAGAGCGCAGTATTTT
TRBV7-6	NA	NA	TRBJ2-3	CASSFRLNTDTQYF	TGTGCCAGCAGCTTTCGACTAAACACAGATACGCAGTATTTT
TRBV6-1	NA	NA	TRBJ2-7	CASSYGEPYEQYF	TGTGCCAGCAGCTATGGAGAACCCTACGAGCAGTACTTC
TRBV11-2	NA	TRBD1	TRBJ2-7	CASSLKGGSSYEQYF	TGTGCCAGCAGCTTAAAAGGGGGCAGCTCCTACGAGCAGTACTTC
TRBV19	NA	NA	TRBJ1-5	CASKLVAGSYPQHF	TGTGCCAGTAAGTTGGTCGCGGGGAGTTACCCCCAGCATTTT
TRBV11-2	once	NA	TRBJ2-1	CASSFLEGVYNEQFF	TGTGCCAGCAGCTTTTTAGAAGGGGTTTACAATGAGCAGTTCTTC
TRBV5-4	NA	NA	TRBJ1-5	CASSPDQGLNQPQHF	TGTGCCAGCAGCCCGGACCAGGGTCTAAATCAGCCCCAGCATTTT
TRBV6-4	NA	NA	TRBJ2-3	CASSTETSSTDTQYF	TGTGCCAGCAGCACAGAGACATCTAGCACAGATACGCAGTATTTT
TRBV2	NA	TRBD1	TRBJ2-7	CASSEQGASGEQYF	TGTGCCAGCAGTGAGCAGGGGGCTTCGGGTGAGCAGTACTTC
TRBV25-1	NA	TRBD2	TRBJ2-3	CASSPPSGITDTQYF	TGTGCCAGCAGTCCCCCTAGCGGGATCACAGATACGCAGTATTTT
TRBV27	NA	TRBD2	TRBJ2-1	CASSPLKREVNEQFF	TGTGCCAGCAGTCCGCTTAAGCGGGAGGTCAATGAGCAGTTCTTC
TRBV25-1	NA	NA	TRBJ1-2	CASWEGDYGYTF	TGTGCCAGCTGGGAGGGGGACTATGGCTACACCTTC
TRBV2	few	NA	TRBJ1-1	CASSFAGAATEAFF	TGTGCCAGCAGTTTCGCAGGGGCGGCCACTGAAGCTTTCTTT
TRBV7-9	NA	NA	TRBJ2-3	CASRSTDTQYF	TGTGCCAGCCGTAGCACAGATACGCAGTATTTT
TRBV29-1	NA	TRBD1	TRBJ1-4	CSVGGTGVPNEKLFF	TGCAGCGTTGGGGGAACAGGGGTTCCTAATGAAAAACTGTTTTTT
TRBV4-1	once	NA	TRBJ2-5	CASSTVKTRYVQETQYF	TGCGCCAGCAGTACTGTAAAGACTAGGTATGTACAAGAGACCCAGTACTTC
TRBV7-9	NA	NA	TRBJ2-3	CASISRLDLSDTQYF	TGTGCCAGCATCTCAAGGCTAGATTTATCAGATACGCAGTATTTT
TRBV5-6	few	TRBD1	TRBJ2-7	CASSFGQGGYEQYF	TGTGCCAGCAGCTTTGGACAGGGAGGCTACGAGCAGTACTTC
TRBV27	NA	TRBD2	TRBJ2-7	CASSLYLAGLGEQYF	TGTGCCAGCAGTTTATACCTAGCGGGCCTGGGCGAGCAGTACTTC
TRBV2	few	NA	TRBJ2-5	CASSFQETQYF	TGTGCCAGCAGCTTCCAAGAGACCCAGTACTTC
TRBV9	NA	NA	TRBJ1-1	CASSSGTEAFF	TGTGCCAGCAGCTCGGGAACTGAAGCTTTCTTT
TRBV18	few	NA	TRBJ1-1	CASSPPGQYTEAFF	TGTGCCAGCTCACCACCCGGACAATACACTGAAGCTTTCTTT
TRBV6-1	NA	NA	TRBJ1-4	CASSDRVIGEKLFF	TGTGCCAGCAGTGACAGGGTTATAGGAGAAAAACTGTTTTTT
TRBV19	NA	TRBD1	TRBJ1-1	CASSITQGDTEAFF	TGTGCCAGTAGCATTACACAGGGGGACACTGAAGCTTTCTTT
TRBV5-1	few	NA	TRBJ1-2	CASSLGTEEGYTF	TGCGCCAGCAGCTTGGGTACGGAGGAGGGCTACACCTTC
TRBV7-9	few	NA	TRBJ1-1	CASSYQGGTEAFF	TGTGCCAGCAGTTATCAGGGAGGGACTGAAGCTTTCTTT
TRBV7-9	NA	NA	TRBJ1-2	CASSFLASANYGYTF	TGTGCCAGCAGTTTCCTCGCATCGGCTAACTATGGCTACACCTTC
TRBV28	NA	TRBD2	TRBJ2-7	CASSFSGNVVYEQYF	TGTGCCAGCAGTTTTAGCGGGAACGTCGTTTACGAGCAGTACTTC
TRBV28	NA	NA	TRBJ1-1	CASSFPSNTEAFF	TGTGCCAGCAGTTTCCCATCGAACACTGAAGCTTTCTTT
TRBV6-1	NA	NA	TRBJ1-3	CASSSARGSGNTIYF	TGTGCCAGCAGTTCCGCCCGGGGGTCTGGAAACACCATATATTTT
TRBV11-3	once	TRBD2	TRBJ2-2	CASGGVRDTGELFF	TGTGCCAGCGGGGGGGTTAGGGACACCGGGGAGCTGTTTTTT
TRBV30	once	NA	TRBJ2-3	CAWSRTTADTQYF	TGTGCCTGGAGCCGGACTACCGCAGATACGCAGTATTTT
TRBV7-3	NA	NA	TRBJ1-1	CASSFLAGLTNTEAFF	TGTGCCAGCAGCTTTTTGGCGGGACTCACGAACACTGAAGCTTTCTTT
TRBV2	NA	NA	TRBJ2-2	CASSDFDTGELFF	TGTGCCAGCAGTGACTTTGACACCGGGGAGCTGTTTTTT